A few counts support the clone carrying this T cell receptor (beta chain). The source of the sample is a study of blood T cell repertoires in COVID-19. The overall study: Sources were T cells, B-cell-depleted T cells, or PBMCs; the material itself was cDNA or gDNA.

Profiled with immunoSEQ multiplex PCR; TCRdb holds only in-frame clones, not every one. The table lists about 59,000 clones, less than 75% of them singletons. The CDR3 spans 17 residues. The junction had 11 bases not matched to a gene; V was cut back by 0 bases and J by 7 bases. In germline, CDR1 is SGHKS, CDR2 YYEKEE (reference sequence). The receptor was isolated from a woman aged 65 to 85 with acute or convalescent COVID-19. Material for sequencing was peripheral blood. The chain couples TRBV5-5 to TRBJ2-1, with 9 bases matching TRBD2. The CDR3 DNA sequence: TGTGCCAGCAGCTTGGCCGGTTGGGCTAGCGGGGCGAATGAGCAGTTCTTC. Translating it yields CASSLAGWASGANEQFF.